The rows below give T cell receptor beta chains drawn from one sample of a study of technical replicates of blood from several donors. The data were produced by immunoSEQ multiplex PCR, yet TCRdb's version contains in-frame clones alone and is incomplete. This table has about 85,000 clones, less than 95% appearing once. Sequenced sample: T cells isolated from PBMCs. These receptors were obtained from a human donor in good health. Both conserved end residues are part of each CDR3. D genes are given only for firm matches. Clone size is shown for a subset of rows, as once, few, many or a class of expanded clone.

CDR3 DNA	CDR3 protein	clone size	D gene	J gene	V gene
TGTGCCAGCAGCCCATTTAGGGGCACCGGGGAGCTGTTTTTT	CASSPFRGTGELFF	NA	NA	TRBJ2-2	TRBV11-2
TGTGCCAGCAGCTTTGGGACAGGAGCCGAGCAGTACTTC	CASSFGTGAEQYF	once	TRBD1	TRBJ2-7	TRBV11-2
TGCGCCAGGTCTAGCGGGGGGGCCGTAGATACGCAGTATTTT	CARSSGGAVDTQYF	NA	TRBD2	TRBJ2-3	TRBV10-2
TGCAGCGTTGGTGAGCGAGGCGGCCTCTATGGCTACACCTTC	CSVGERGGLYGYTF	NA	NA	TRBJ1-2	TRBV29-1
TGTGCCAGCAGCTCGTTCCCCGGGTCTGGAAACACCATATATTTT	CASSSFPGSGNTIYF	NA	NA	TRBJ1-3	TRBV5-4
TGTGCCAGCAGCCCTCCGAGACAGGGGCTTCAAGAGACCCAGTACTTC	CASSPPRQGLQETQYF	few	TRBD1	TRBJ2-5	TRBV11-2
TGCGCCAGCAGCCAAGCGGGAGGTAGAGATTACGAGCAGTACTTC	CASSQAGGRDYEQYF	NA	TRBD2	TRBJ2-7	TRBV4-1
TGTGCCAGCACGGTCCAGGCTGCGAACACTGAAGCTTTCTTT	CASTVQAANTEAFF	NA	NA	TRBJ1-1	TRBV9
TGTGCCAGCAGCTCACGAATGGGACTTCTGAGTGTGGACACAGATACGCAGTATTTT	CASSSRMGLLSVDTDTQYF	NA	NA	TRBJ2-3	TRBV7-2
TGTGCCAGCAGCGTAGACATAGCGAATAACTATGGCTACACCTTC	CASSVDIANNYGYTF	NA	NA	TRBJ1-2	TRBV9
TGTGCCAGCAGCCCCCCGGGGGAGGGCTCCTACAATGAGCAGTTCTTC	CASSPPGEGSYNEQFF	once	TRBD2	TRBJ2-1	TRBV28
TGTGCCAGCAGCTTAGTATATGGCGGGGGGGCCGCCGGGGAGCTGTTTTTT	CASSLVYGGGAAGELFF	once	TRBD2	TRBJ2-2	TRBV7-8
TGTGCCAGCAGTTACTCGAGGATTGGAGAGCAGTTCTTC	CASSYSRIGEQFF	NA	NA	TRBJ2-1	TRBV6-6
TGTGCCAGCAGCGGCACAGGGGGGAATCAGCCCCAGCATTTT	CASSGTGGNQPQHF	NA	TRBD1	TRBJ1-5	TRBV7-9
TGTGCCAGCAGCGGGCGGACACACGAGAACACTGAAGCTTTCTTT	CASSGRTHENTEAFF	NA	NA	TRBJ1-1	TRBV5-4
TGTGCCAGCAGTCCGGGACTCTCCATCTACGAGCAGTACTTC	CASSPGLSIYEQYF	NA	NA	TRBJ2-7	TRBV27
TGTGCCAGCACGCGGGGCTGGGAAGCTTTCTTT	CASTRGWEAFF	NA	NA	TRBJ1-1	TRBV28
TGTGCCAGCAGCGTTAGAGGGACAGCCGTCGACAATGAGCAGTTCTTC	CASSVRGTAVDNEQFF	NA	TRBD1	TRBJ2-1	TRBV9